Listed below are T cell receptor beta chains from one sample, sequenced in a study of T cell clonotyping in hematopoietic cell transplantation. Some clones are missing from TCRdb's copy, which holds only in-frame ones; the method was immunoSEQ multiplex PCR. The sample has about 14,000 clones, around 97% seen once. Source: peripheral blood mononuclear cells, taken 30 days after allogeneic stem cell transplant. The receptor source for this set is a female patient in her fifties or sixties who had an allogeneic stem cell transplant from an unrelated donor, so T cells may come from the graft donor. Some clones in this sample may be carry-over from other donors' samples. CDR3s include the opening cysteine and the closing phenylalanine or tryptophan. The order of the fields is clone size, D gene, J gene, V gene, CDR3 protein, CDR3 DNA. D genes are given only for firm matches. Not all rows give a size; the values are once, few, many and, for expanded clones, a class.

- TRBD1 TRBJ2-7 TRBV25-1 CASSVTGTAIREQYF TGTGCCAGCAGTGTAACCGGGACAGCAATCCGGGAGCAGTACTTC
- - TRBJ2-2 TRBV11-2 CASSYTSTGELFF TGTGCCAGCAGCTACACTAGTACCGGGGAGCTGTTTTTT
once TRBD1 TRBJ1-4 TRBV29-1 CSVGQGATNEKLFF TGCAGCGTCGGACAGGGAGCAACTAATGAAAAACTGTTTTTT
- - TRBJ2-3 TRBV29-1 CSVAAGKELDTQYF TGCAGCGTTGCGGCAGGGAAGGAGTTAGATACGCAGTATTTT
- - TRBJ1-1 TRBV2 CASSVMTAISGAFF TGTGCCAGCAGTGTCATGACCGCTATCTCTGGGGCTTTCTTT
- - TRBJ1-5 TRBV11-2 CASSAGINQPQHF TGTGCCAGCAGCGCAGGAATCAATCAGCCCCAGCATTTT
- - TRBJ2-5 TRBV27 CAASPTLRGAETQYF TGTGCCGCCTCCCCCACCCTCAGGGGCGCAGAGACCCAGTACTTC
- - TRBJ1-2 TRBV27 CASSLLGQGMHGLILYGYTF TGTGCCAGCAGTTTATTGGGCCAGGGAATGCACGGTTTAATATTGTATGGCTACACCTTC
- TRBD2 TRBJ2-3 TRBV13 CASSSWLADTDTQYF TGTGCCAGCAGTTCTTGGCTAGCGGACACAGATACGCAGTATTTT
- - TRBJ1-1 TRBV20-1 CSASTTEAFF TGCAGTGCCTCGACCACTGAAGCTTTCTTT
- - TRBJ1-1 TRBV7-9 CASSRSGSLNTEAFF TGTGCCAGCAGTAGGTCTGGGAGTTTGAACACTGAAGCTTTCTTT
- - TRBJ2-7 TRBV6-5 CASRGDGYSYEQYF TGTGCCAGCAGAGGGGATGGGTACTCCTACGAGCAGTACTTC
- - TRBJ1-2 TRBV2 CASSGETLYGYTF TGTGCCAGCAGTGGGGAGACCCTCTATGGCTACACCTTC
once TRBD1 TRBJ1-5 TRBV4-1 CASSLLAGGHQPQHF TGCGCCAGCAGCCTCTTGGCAGGGGGACATCAGCCCCAGCATTTT
once - TRBJ1-6 TRBV5-6 CASSLLQAGSPLHF TGTGCCAGCAGCTTGCTGCAGGCAGGTTCACCCCTTCACTTT
few TRBD1 TRBJ1-1 TRBV6-4 CASSVGTEMNTEAFF TGTGCCAGCAGTGTCGGGACAGAGATGAACACTGAAGCTTTCTTT
- - TRBJ1-1 TRBV5-4 CASSWAGSNTEAFF TGTGCCAGCAGCTGGGCAGGGTCGAACACTGAAGCTTTCTTT
once TRBD1 TRBJ1-5 TRBV4-1 CASSQDRTGGQPQHF TGCGCCAGCAGCCAAGATCGGACAGGGGGACAGCCCCAGCATTTT
- - TRBJ2-7 TRBV5-1 CASSLPGRIIEQYF TGCGCCAGCAGCTTACCGGGACGGATAATCGAGCAGTACTTC
- TRBD1 TRBJ2-2 TRBV5-4 CASSSQGTTGELFF TGTGCCAGCAGCTCACAGGGGACCACCGGGGAGCTGTTTTTT
- TRBD2 TRBJ2-3 TRBV5-1 CASWRGGSTDTQYF TGCGCCAGCTGGCGGGGGGGCAGCACAGATACGCAGTATTTT
- TRBD1 TRBJ1-2 TRBV5-4 CASSLAGGRGTYGYTF TGTGCCAGCAGCTTGGCAGGGGGCAGGGGGACCTATGGCTACACCTTC
- - TRBJ2-3 TRBV6-5 CASSYSFSTDTQYF TGTGCCAGCAGTTACTCTTTCAGCACAGATACGCAGTATTTT
- - TRBJ1-6 TRBV6-5 CASSLGAGKISPLHF TGTGCCAGCAGCCTGGGGGCGGGAAAAATATCACCCCTCCACTTT
once TRBD1 TRBJ2-5 TRBV5-1 CASSLGGRGPETQYF TGCGCCAGCAGCTTGGGGGGCAGGGGGCCAGAGACCCAGTACTTC
- - TRBJ2-7 TRBV6-6 CASSHPPGQGSYEQYF TGTGCCAGCAGTCACCCACCCGGGCAGGGCTCCTACGAGCAGTACTTC
- - TRBJ1-6 TRBV9 CASSETSSYNSPLHF TGTGCCAGCAGCGAAACTAGCTCCTATAATTCACCCCTCCACTTT
- - TRBJ1-2 TRBV30 CAWSPFVRGARGYTF TGTGCCTGGAGCCCTTTCGTTCGGGGGGCGCGCGGCTACACCTTC
once - TRBJ2-7 TRBV19 CASTAGSRSSYEQYF TGTGCCAGTACTGCAGGGTCAAGGAGCTCCTACGAGCAGTACTTC
- TRBD1 TRBJ1-5 TRBV4-1 CASSPGTGRGNQPQHF TGCGCCAGCAGCCCTGGGACAGGGCGGGGCAATCAGCCCCAGCATTTT
once - TRBJ1-1 TRBV2 CASSDTEAFF TGTGCCAGCAGTGACACTGAAGCTTTCTTT
- TRBD1 TRBJ2-7 TRBV28 CASSSLDRDSHEQYF TGTGCCAGCAGTTCATTGGACAGGGACTCCCACGAGCAGTACTTC
- - TRBJ1-2 TRBV4-1 CASSQLGGGLPGYGYTF TGCGCCAGCAGCCAGTTGGGGGGGGGTCTGCCTGGCTATGGCTACACCTTC
- - TRBJ1-3 TRBV5-6 CASSLPTLSGNTIYF TGTGCCAGCAGCTTGCCGACCCTCTCTGGAAACACCATATATTTT
- TRBD1 TRBJ2-1 TRBV6-4 CASSPGTGNPNEQFF TGTGCCAGCAGCCCCGGGACAGGGAACCCCAATGAGCAGTTCTTC
- - TRBJ1-6 TRBV30 CAWRGAGVAPNSPLHF TGTGCCTGGAGAGGGGCAGGCGTTGCTCCTAATTCACCCCTCCACTTT
- - TRBJ2-7 TRBV4-1 CASSQVPGPSSYEQYF TGCGCCAGCAGCCAAGTTCCGGGGCCTAGCTCCTACGAGCAGTACTTC
- - TRBJ2-7 TRBV5-1 CASSSGDKAYEQYF TGCGCCAGCAGCTCGGGGGACAAAGCCTACGAGCAGTACTTC
- - TRBJ1-5 TRBV18 CASSPPGQPQHF TGTGCCAGCTCACCCCCGGGGCAGCCCCAGCATTTT
- TRBD1 TRBJ2-2 TRBV5-6 CASRGDRVNTGELFF TGTGCCAGCAGGGGGGACAGGGTGAACACCGGGGAGCTGTTTTTT
once TRBD2 TRBJ2-1 TRBV7-9 CASSLGGTSPNEQFF TGTGCCAGCAGCTTAGGCGGGACTAGCCCGAATGAGCAGTTCTTC
- - TRBJ1-1 TRBV29-1 CSLREGGNTEAFF TGCAGCCTCCGAGAGGGGGGGAACACTGAAGCTTTCTTT
- - TRBJ1-5 TRBV30 CAWSDGGLRNQPQHF TGTGCCTGGAGTGACGGGGGCCTTCGCAATCAGCCCCAGCATTTT
- - TRBJ2-1 TRBV11-2 CASSPLRAEQFF TGTGCCAGCAGCCCTTTAAGGGCGGAGCAGTTCTTC
- TRBD1 TRBJ1-2 TRBV2 CASSAGAGGSYGYTF TGTGCCAGCAGTGCTGGGGCAGGGGGCTCCTATGGCTACACCTTC
- - TRBJ2-3 TRBV4-1 CASSQALAKGGGTDTQYF TGCGCCAGCAGCCAAGCTCTGGCGAAGGGGGGGGGCACAGATACGCAGTATTTT
- - TRBJ1-2 TRBV30 CAWSVRRTSGYTF TGTGCCTGGAGTGTACGACGGACTAGTGGCTACACCTTC
- - TRBJ2-5 TRBV4-1 CASSQGGGEETQYF TGCGCCAGCAGCCAAGGGGGGGGCGAAGAGACCCAGTACTTC
once TRBD2 TRBJ2-2 TRBV4-2 CASSQLTSGGAGELFF TGTGCCAGCAGCCAACTTACTAGCGGGGGGGCCGGGGAGCTGTTTTTT
- - TRBJ1-4 TRBV5-6 CASSLVLLDSEKLFF TGTGCCAGCAGCTTGGTTTTATTAGACAGTGAAAAACTGTTTTTT
once TRBD2 TRBJ2-3 TRBV13 CASSPDWRGGSGDTQYF TGTGCCAGCAGCCCGGACTGGCGGGGGGGCTCAGGAGATACGCAGTATTTT